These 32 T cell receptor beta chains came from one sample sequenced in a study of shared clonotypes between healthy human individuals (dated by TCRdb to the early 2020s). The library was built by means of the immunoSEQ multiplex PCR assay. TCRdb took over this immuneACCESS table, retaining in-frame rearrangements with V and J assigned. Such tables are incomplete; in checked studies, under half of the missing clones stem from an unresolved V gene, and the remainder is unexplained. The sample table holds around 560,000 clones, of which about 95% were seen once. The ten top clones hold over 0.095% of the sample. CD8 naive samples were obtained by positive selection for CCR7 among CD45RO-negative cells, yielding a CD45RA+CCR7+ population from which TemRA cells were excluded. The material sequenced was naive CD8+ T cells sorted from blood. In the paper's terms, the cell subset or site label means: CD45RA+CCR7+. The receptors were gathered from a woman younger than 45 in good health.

CDR3: CASSPQPGRPLEQYF. Here the CDR3 DNA reads TGTGCCAGCAGTCCTCAACCGGGACGACCACTCGAGCAGTACTTC. The chain carries TRBV27 and TRBJ2-7, with D perhaps matching TRBD1 or TRBD2 (5 bases each). CDR1 and CDR2 from the germline V gene are MNHEY and SMNVEV (reference sequence). V lost 5 bases and J lost 6, with 20 bases in between. CDR3 length: 15 residues.

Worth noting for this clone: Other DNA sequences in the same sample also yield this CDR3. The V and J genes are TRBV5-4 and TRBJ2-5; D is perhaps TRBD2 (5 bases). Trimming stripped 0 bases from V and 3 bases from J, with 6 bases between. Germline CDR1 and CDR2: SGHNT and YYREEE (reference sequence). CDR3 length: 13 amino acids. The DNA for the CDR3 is TGTGCCAGCAGCTTGGCGGAGGAAGAGACCCAGTACTTC. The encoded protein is CASSLAEEETQYF.

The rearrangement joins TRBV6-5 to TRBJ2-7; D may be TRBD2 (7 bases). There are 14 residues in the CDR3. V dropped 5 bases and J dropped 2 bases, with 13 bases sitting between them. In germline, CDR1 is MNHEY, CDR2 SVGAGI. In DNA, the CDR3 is TGTGCCAGCAGTCCTTCGGGGGGCACCTACGAGCAGTACTTC. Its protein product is CASSPSGGTYEQYF.

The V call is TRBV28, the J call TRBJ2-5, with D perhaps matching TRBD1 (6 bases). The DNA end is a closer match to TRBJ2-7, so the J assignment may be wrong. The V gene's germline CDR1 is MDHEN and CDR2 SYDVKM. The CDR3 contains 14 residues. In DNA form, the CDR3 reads TGTGCCAGCAGTTTAAGGGCTGGGGGCAACGAGCAGTACTTC. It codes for CASSLRAGGNEQYF.

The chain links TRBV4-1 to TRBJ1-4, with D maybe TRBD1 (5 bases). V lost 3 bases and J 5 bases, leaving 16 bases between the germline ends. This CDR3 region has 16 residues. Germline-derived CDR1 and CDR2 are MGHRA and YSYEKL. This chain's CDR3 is CASSHPVGGGNEKLFF. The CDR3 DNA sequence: TGCGCCAGCAGCCATCCAGTCGGTGGGGGAAATGAAAAACTGTTTTTT.

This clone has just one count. CDR3 bases: TGCGCCAGCAGCTTGCTCTCGACAGGGATACCTAATTCACCCCTCCACTTT. Translation gives CASSLLSTGIPNSPLHF. The gene calls are TRBV5-1 and TRBJ1-6, with 7 bases fitting TRBD1. The CDR3 is 17 residues long. Per the germline V gene, CDR1 is SGHRS and CDR2 is YFSETQ. V gave up 1 base and J gave up 6 bases; unmatched junction bases: 10.

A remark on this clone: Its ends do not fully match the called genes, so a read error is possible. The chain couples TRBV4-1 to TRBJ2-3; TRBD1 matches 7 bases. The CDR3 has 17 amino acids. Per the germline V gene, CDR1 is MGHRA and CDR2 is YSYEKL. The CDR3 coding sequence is TGCGCCAGCAGCAAAGAGGCACCACAGGGGAACATAGATACGCAGTATTTT. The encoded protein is CASSKEAPQGNIDTQYF.

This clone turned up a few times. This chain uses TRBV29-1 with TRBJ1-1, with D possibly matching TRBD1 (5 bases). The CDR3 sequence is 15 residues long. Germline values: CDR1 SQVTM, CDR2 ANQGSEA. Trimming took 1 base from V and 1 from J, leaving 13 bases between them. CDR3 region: CSVEGGWERNTEAFF. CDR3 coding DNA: TGCAGCGTTGAAGGGGGCTGGGAGAGGAACACTGAAGCTTTCTTT.

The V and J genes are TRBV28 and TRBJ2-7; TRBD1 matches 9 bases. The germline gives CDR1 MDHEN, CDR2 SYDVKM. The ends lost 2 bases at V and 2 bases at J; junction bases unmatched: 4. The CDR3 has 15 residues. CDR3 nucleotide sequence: TGTGCCAGCAGTTTACAGGACAGGGGAACCTACGAGCAGTACTTC. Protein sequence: CASSLQDRGTYEQYF.

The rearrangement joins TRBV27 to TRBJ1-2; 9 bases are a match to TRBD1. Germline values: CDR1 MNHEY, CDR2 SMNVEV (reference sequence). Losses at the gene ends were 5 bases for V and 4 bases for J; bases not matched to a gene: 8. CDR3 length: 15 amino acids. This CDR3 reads CASSPEQGAGYGYTF. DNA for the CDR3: TGTGCCAGCAGTCCCGAACAGGGGGCTGGCTATGGCTACACCTTC.

Written as DNA, the CDR3 is TGTGCCAGCAGTTTATATCGGATCCGGGCTAGCGGGCCCTACGAGCAGTACTTC. Its translation is CASSLYRIRASGPYEQYF. The genes are TRBV28 and TRBJ2-7; 8 nucleotides line up with TRBD2. V shed 1 base and J 2 bases; nucleotides not matched to a gene: 13. Germline values: CDR1 MDHEN, CDR2 SYDVKM. CDR3 length: 18 amino acids.

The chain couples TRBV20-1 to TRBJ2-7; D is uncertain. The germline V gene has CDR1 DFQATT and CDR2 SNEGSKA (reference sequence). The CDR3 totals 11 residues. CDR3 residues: CAAEESYEQYF. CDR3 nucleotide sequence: TGCGCTGCGGAAGAGAGCTACGAGCAGTACTTC.

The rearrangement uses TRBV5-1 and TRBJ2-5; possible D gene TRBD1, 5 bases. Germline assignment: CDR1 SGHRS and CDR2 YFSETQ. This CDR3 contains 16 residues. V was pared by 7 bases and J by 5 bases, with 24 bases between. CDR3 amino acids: CASGRRAVSDWETQYF. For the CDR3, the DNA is TGCGCCAGCGGCCGCAGGGCGGTCTCCGACTGGGAGACCCAGTACTTC.

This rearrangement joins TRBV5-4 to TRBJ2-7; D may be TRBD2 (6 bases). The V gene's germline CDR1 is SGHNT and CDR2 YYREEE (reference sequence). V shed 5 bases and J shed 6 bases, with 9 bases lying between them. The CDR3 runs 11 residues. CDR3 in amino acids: CASRRDSEQYF. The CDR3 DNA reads TGTGCCAGCAGGCGGGACTCCGAGCAGTACTTC.

CDR3 region: CASSEFGADEAGELFF. DNA for the CDR3: TGTGCCAGCAGTGAGTTTGGGGCGGATGAGGCCGGGGAGCTGTTTTTT. V is TRBV2 and J is TRBJ2-2; D possibly corresponds to TRBD1 (5 bases). CDR1 is SNHLY and CDR2 is FYNNEI in the germline V gene. V was clipped by 3 bases and J by 6 bases, with 17 bases between them. The CDR3 length is 16 residues.

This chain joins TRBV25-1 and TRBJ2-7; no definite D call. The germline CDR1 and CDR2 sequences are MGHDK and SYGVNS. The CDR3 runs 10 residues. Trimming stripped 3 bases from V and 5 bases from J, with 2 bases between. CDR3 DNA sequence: TGTGCCAGCAGTGATAACGAGCAGTACTTC. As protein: CASSDNEQYF.

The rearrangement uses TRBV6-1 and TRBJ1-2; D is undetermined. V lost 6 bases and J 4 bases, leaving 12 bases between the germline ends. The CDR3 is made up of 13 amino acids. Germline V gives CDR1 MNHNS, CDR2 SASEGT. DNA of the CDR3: TGTGCCAGCAGCCCGGGCCCCACCTATGGCTACACCTTC. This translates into CASSPGPTYGYTF.

Here the CDR3 reads CASRDRALAGNTGELFF. The CDR3 DNA reads as TGTGCCAGTAGAGACAGGGCCCTAGCGGGGAACACCGGGGAGCTGTTTTTT. This chain joins TRBV19 and TRBJ2-2; weak D call: TRBD2 (8 bases). The CDR3 consists of 17 residues. V lost 6 bases, J lost 1 base, and 18 bases lay in between. Germline V gene lookup returns CDR1 LNHDA and CDR2 SQIVND (reference sequence). Full variable domain (rest looked up from reference TRBV19 and TRBJ2-2): DGGITQSPKYLFRKEGQNVTLSCEQNLNHDAMYWYRQDPGQGLRLIYYSQIVNDFQKGDIAEGYSVSREKKESFPLTVTSAQKNPTAFYLCASRDRALAGNTGELFFGEGSRLTVL.

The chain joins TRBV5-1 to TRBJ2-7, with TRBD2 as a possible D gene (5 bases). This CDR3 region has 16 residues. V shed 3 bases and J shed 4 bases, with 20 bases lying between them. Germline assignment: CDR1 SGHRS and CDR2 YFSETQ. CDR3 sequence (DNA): TGCGCCAGCAGCTCCAATCGGCTAGCAGATAGGTACGAGCAGTACTTC. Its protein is CASSSNRLADRYEQYF.

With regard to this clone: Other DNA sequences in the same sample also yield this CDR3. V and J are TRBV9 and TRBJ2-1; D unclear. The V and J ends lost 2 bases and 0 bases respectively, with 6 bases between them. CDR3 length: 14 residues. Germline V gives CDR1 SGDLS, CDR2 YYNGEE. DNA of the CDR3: TGTGCCAGCAGCGTGGGCTTCTCCTACAATGAGCAGTTCTTC. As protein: CASSVGFSYNEQFF.

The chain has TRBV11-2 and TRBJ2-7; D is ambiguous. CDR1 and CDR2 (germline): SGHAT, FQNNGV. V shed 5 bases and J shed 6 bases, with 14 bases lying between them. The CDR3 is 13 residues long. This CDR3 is CASSPDYLTEQYF. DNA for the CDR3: TGTGCCAGCAGCCCGGATTACCTCACCGAGCAGTACTTC.

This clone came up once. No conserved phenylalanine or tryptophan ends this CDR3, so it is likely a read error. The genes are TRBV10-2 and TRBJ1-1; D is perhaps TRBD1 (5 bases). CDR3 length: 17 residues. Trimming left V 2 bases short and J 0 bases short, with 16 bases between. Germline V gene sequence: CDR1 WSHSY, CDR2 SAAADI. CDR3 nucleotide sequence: TGCGCCAGCAGTGAGGGGGGGTACTGGGAGATGAACACTGAAGCTTTCCTT. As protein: CASSEGGYWEMNTEAFL.

The CDR3 DNA reads as TGTGCCAGCAGTTTATTGGGTCCGACTAGCGGGCTACTTGAGACCCAGTACTTC. Residues: CASSLLGPTSGLLETQYF. The rearrangement uses TRBV28 and TRBJ2-5, with 10 positions matching TRBD2. The germline V gene has CDR1 MDHEN and CDR2 SYDVKM. The CDR3 consists of 18 residues. The V gene end was trimmed by 1 base and the J gene end by 5 bases; junction bases not matched to a gene: 13.

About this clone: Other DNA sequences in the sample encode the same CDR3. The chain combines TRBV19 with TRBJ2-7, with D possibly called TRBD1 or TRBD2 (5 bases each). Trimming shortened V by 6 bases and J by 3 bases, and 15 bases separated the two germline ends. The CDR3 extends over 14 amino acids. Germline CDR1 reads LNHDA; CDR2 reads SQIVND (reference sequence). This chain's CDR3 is CASSAGTGGYEQYF. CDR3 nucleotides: TGTGCCAGTAGCGCCGGGACCGGAGGCTACGAGCAGTACTTC.

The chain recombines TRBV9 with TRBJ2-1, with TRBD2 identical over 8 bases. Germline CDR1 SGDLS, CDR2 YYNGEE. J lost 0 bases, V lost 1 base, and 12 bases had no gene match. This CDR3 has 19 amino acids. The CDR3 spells CASSVLAGRGLRSYNEQFF. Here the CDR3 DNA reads TGTGCCAGCAGCGTATTAGCCGGGAGGGGATTACGCTCCTACAATGAGCAGTTCTTC.

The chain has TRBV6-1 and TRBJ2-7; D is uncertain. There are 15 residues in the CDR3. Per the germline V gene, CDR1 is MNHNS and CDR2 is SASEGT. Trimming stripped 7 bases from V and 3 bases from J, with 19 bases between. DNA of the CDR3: TGTGCCAGCAACACACCCTCGAACCCCCTCTACGAGCAGTACTTC. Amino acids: CASNTPSNPLYEQYF.

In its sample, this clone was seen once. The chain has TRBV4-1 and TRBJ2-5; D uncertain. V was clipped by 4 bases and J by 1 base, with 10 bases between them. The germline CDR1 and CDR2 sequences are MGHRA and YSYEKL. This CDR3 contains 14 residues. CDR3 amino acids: CASSPPPLQETQYF. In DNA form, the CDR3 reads TGCGCCAGCAGCCCTCCCCCCCTCCAAGAGACCCAGTACTTC.

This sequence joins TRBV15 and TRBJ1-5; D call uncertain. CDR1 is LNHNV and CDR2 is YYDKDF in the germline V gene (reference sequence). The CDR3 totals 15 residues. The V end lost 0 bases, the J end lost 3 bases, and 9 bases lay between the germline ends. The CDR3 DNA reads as TGTGCCACCAGCAGAGATGGAGCAGCCAATCAGCCCCAGCATTTT. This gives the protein CATSRDGAANQPQHF.

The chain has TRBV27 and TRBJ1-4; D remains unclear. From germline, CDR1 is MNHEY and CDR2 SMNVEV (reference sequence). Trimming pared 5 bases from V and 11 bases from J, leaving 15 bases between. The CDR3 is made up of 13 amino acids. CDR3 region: CASSPSPLIKLFF. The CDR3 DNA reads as TGTGCCAGCAGTCCCTCCCCCCTGATCAAACTGTTTTTT.

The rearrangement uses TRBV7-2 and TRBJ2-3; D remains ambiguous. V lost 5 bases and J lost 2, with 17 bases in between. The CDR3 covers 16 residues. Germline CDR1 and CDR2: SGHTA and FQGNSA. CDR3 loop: CASSLLGGFPTDTQYF. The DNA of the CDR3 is TGTGCCAGCAGCCTTCTGGGCGGCTTCCCCACAGATACGCAGTATTTT.

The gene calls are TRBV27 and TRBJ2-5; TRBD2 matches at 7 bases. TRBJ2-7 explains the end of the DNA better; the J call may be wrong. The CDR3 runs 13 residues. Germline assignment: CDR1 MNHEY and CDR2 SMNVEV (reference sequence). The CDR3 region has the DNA TGTGCCAGCACCAGCGGGACTGGCTACGAGCAGTACTTC. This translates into CASTSGTGYEQYF.

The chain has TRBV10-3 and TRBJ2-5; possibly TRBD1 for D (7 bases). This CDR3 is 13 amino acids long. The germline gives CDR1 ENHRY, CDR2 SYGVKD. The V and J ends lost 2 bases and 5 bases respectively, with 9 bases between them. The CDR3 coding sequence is TGTGCCATCAGTGAGGGAGGGGGCGAGACCCAGTACTTC. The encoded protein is CAISEGGGETQYF.